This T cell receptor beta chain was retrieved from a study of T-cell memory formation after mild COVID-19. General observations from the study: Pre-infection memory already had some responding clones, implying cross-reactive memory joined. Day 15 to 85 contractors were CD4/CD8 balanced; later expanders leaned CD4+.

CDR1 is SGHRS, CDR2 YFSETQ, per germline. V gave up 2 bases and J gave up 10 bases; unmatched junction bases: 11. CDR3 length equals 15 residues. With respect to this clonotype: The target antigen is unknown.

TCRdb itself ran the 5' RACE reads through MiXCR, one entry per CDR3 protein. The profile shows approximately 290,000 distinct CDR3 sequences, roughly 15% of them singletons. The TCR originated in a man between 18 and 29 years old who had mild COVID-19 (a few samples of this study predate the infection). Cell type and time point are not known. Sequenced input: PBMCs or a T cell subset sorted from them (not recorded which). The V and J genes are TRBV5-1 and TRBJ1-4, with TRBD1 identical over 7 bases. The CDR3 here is CASSLGTVDRGKLFF. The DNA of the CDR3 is TGCGCCAGCAGCTTAGGGACAGTGGATCGCGGAAAACTGTTTTTT.